The 20 T cell receptor beta chains in this list originate from one sample, sequenced in a study of T cells in placental villitis. The immunoSEQ assay was v4. TCRdb's table, derived via immunoSEQ multiplex PCR, lists solely in-frame clones and lacks some. This sample yields roughly 6,300 clones, of which roughly 73% are seen a single time; 7% to 10% belongs to the top ten. Source material: placental tissue containing maternal and fetal cells. The receptors were gathered from a human patient with infectious villitis; the placental T cells may come from both mother and fetus.

This clone is a singleton in its sample. The chain has TRBV5-4 and TRBJ2-2, with D possibly being TRBD2 (6 bases). The germline CDR1 and CDR2 sequences are SGHNT and YYREEE (reference sequence). Trimming cost V 4 bases and J 5 bases, with 21 bases left between them. This CDR3 has 17 residues. CDR3: CASSLWRGRARTGELFF. The DNA for the CDR3 is TGTGCCAGCAGCCTCTGGAGGGGCAGGGCACGTACCGGGGAGCTGTTTTTT.

V and J are TRBV2 and TRBJ2-1; D not resolved. The CDR3 contains 14 residues. The germline V gene has CDR1 SNHLY and CDR2 FYNNEI. The V end lost 5 bases, the J end lost 0 bases, and 8 bases lay between the germline ends. CDR3 nucleotide sequence: TGTGCCAGCAGTCCGACCAACTCCTACAATGAGCAGTTCTTC. It specifies CASSPTNSYNEQFF.

The gene calls are TRBV14 and TRBJ2-3; no clear D. Germline CDR1 and CDR2: SGHDN and FVKESK. The CDR3 consists of 11 residues. The germline V and J ends were trimmed by 3 bases and 5 bases, with 3 bases remaining between them. The CDR3 DNA sequence: TGTGCCAGCAGCCAGGGAGATACGCAGTATTTT. Amino acids: CASSQGDTQYF.

The chain carries TRBV12-5 and TRBJ2-1; 13 bases fit TRBD2. Germline V gene lookup returns CDR1 LGHNT and CDR2 FRNRAP. With 3 bases clipped from V and 9 bases from J, the junction kept 2 bases outside the gene matches. CDR3 length: 14 amino acids. CDR3 coding DNA: TGTGCTAGTGGTTTACTAGCGGGGGGGCTTGAGCAGTTCTTC. It translates to CASGLLAGGLEQFF. Variable domain in full (rest from reference TRBV12-5 and TRBJ2-1): DARVTQTPRHKVTEMGQEVTMRCQPILGHNTVFWYRQTMMQGLELLAYFRNRAPLDDSGMPKDRFSAEMPDATLATLKIQPSEPRDSAVYFCASGLLAGGLEQFFGPGTRLTVL.

This chain links TRBV7-6 with TRBJ2-5, with D maybe TRBD2 (6 bases). This CDR3 spans 16 amino acids. Per germline, CDR1 SGHVS and CDR2 FNYEAQ. Trimming cost V 1 base and J 4 bases, with 16 bases left between them. Written as DNA, the CDR3 is TGTGCCAGCAGCTTAGGCCGGGACTTCTTGTTAGAGACCCAGTACTTC. Translating it yields CASSLGRDFLLETQYF.

The rearrangement uses TRBV5-1 and TRBJ1-6; D call uncertain. Germline V lookup: CDR1 SGHRS, CDR2 YFSETQ. The CDR3 spans 13 residues. V was pared by 4 bases and J by 5 bases, with 7 bases between. The CDR3 DNA reads as TGCGCCAGCAGCGCCACTAATAATTCACCCCTCCACTTT. Translating it yields CASSATNNSPLHF.

This chain uses TRBV3-1 (or the pseudogene TRBV3-2) with TRBJ1-5; no reliable D call. The V end lost 4 bases, the J end lost 7 bases, and 14 bases lay between the germline ends. Germline-derived CDR1 and CDR2 are LGHDT and YNNKEL (reference sequence). This CDR3 region has 14 residues. The CDR3 DNA sequence: TGTGCCAGCAGCCGTGACATACTAGAGCAGCCCCAGCATTTT. Its translation is CASSRDILEQPQHF.

The sample holds one count of this clone. This sequence joins TRBV6-1 and TRBJ2-5; 10 nucleotides align to TRBD2. CDR1 and CDR2 from the germline V gene are MNHNS and SASEGT. Trimming took 3 bases from V and 2 from J; bases not matched to a gene: 3. This CDR3 is 15 amino acids long. CDR3 coding DNA: TGTGCCAGCAGTGACCGGACTAGCGGACAAGAGACCCAGTACTTC. This gives the protein CASSDRTSGQETQYF.

The chain carries TRBV10-3 and TRBJ1-4; D uncertain. The V gene's germline CDR1 is ENHRY and CDR2 SYGVKD. The germline V and J ends were trimmed by 0 bases and 6 bases, with 5 bases remaining between them. The CDR3 extends over 13 amino acids. The CDR3 protein is CAISESEDEKLFF. DNA of the CDR3: TGTGCCATCAGTGAGTCCGAGGATGAAAAACTGTTTTTT.

V and J are TRBV7-9 and TRBJ1-4; TRBD1 might be the D (5 bases). In germline, CDR1 is SEHNR, CDR2 FQNEAQ (reference sequence). V lost 1 base, J lost 6 bases, and 9 bases lay in between. This CDR3 has 14 residues. CDR3 residues: CASSLGQGYEKLFF. CDR3 nucleotide sequence: TGTGCCAGCAGCTTAGGGCAGGGATATGAAAAACTGTTTTTT. The full variable domain, its missing parts supplied by reference TRBV7-9 and TRBJ1-4, is DTGVSQNPRHKITKRGQNVTFRCDPISEHNRLYWYRQTLGQGPEFLTYFQNEAQLEKSRLLSDRFSAERPKGSFSTLEIQRTEQGDSAMYLCASSLGQGYEKLFFGSGTQLSVL.

The chain joins TRBV9 to TRBJ1-1, with D possibly being TRBD1 (5 bases). Looked up from germline, CDR1 is SGDLS and CDR2 is YYNGEE. This CDR3 contains 15 residues. V shed 4 bases and J shed 0 bases, with 13 bases lying between them. CDR3 in DNA: TGTGCCAGCAGCCCGATTAAGGGGTTGAACACTGAAGCTTTCTTT. Translated: CASSPIKGLNTEAFF.

The CDR3 nucleotides read TGTGCCAGTAGTATAGCGGGTTCTGGGGCCAACGTCCTGACTTTC. Amino acid sequence: CASSIAGSGANVLTF. The rearrangement uses TRBV19 and TRBJ2-6; D not certain. The CDR3 length is 15 residues. Trimming took 1 base from V and 1 from J, leaving 5 bases between them. Germline V gene lookup returns CDR1 LNHDA and CDR2 SQIVND (reference sequence).

This clone was recorded only once. The chain combines TRBV24-1 with TRBJ2-1; D may be TRBD1 (5 bases). The V and J ends lost 4 bases and 1 base respectively, with 10 bases between them. This CDR3 is 15 amino acids long. From germline, CDR1 is KGHDR and CDR2 SFDVKD. CDR3 in DNA: TGTGCCACCAGTGAACTCCCAGGGTCCTACAATGAGCAGTTCTTC. Translation gives CATSELPGSYNEQFF.

The CDR3 nucleotides read TGTGCCAGCAGTGGACAGAACACAGATACGCAGTATTTT. Protein: CASSGQNTDTQYF. The chain links TRBV6-2 or TRBV6-3 to TRBJ2-3; D possibly corresponds to TRBD1 (6 bases). Germline-derived CDR1 and CDR2 are MNHEY and SVGEGT. Deletions cut 5 bases from V and 2 bases from J, with 8 bases between. This CDR3 is built from 13 residues.

In this sample, this clone is large. The V call is TRBV6-5, the J call TRBJ1-1; the D is unclear. The CDR3 length is 11 residues. Germline CDR1 and CDR2: MNHEY and SVGAGI. The V end was cut by 5 bases, the J end by 5 bases, with 6 bases between. This CDR3 is CASSPGTEAFF. CDR3 sequence (DNA): TGTGCCAGCAGTCCGGGGACTGAAGCTTTCTTT.

V usage is TRBV7-9 and J usage is TRBJ2-7; 7 bases match TRBD2. The CDR3 covers 18 residues. V shed 1 base and J 4 bases; nucleotides not matched to a gene: 16. From germline, CDR1 is SEHNR and CDR2 FQNEAQ (reference sequence). CDR3 bases: TGTGCCAGCAGCTTAGGGGAGGGATTTAAAGATATACCGTACGAGCAGTACTTC. Protein: CASSLGEGFKDIPYEQYF.

This clone was counted a single time. CDR3 nucleotides: TGTGCCAGCAGTACCGCTAATCAGCCCCAGCATTTT. Translation gives CASSTANQPQHF. The V and J genes are TRBV6-2 or TRBV6-3 and TRBJ1-5, with unresolved D. V lost 5 bases to trimming and J lost 4 bases, with 6 bases between them. Germline V CDR1 and CDR2: MNHEY, SVGEGT. The CDR3 runs to 12 residues.

To note about this clone: Compared with germline, one end of the junction differs, possibly owing to a read error. The chain uses TRBV7-9 and TRBJ2-3; D uncertain. The germline V gene encodes CDR1 SEHNR and CDR2 FQNEAQ (reference sequence). There are 15 residues in the CDR3. CDR3 DNA: TGTGCTAGCAGCTTATTTGGGGTATCCTCCGGAACCATGTATTTT. It is translated as CASSLFGVSSGTMYF.

V gene TRBV5-6 combines with J gene TRBJ1-4, with a weak D call TRBD1 (6 bases). CDR1 is SGHDT and CDR2 is YYEEEE in the germline V gene. The CDR3 sequence is 14 residues long. Trimming took off 6 bases at V and 7 bases at J, with 16 bases between the two ends. In DNA form, the CDR3 reads TGTGCCAGCACCATTTTCGGGGGCGTTGAAAAACTGTTTTTT. Translated, it gives CASTIFGGVEKLFF. Using reference TRBV5-6 and TRBJ1-4 for the parts outside the CDR3, the full variable domain is DAGVTQSPTHLIKTRGQQVTLRCSPKSGHDTVSWYQQALGQGPQFIFQYYEEEERQRGNFPDRFSGHQFPNYSSELNVNALLLGDSALYLCASTIFGGVEKLFFGSGTQLSVL.

This chain joins TRBV5-4 and TRBJ2-5; 13 bases agree with TRBD2. CDR1 SGHNT and CDR2 YYREEE come from the germline V gene (reference sequence). Unmatched junction bases numbered 8, after V lost 4 bases and J lost 5 bases. The CDR3 sequence is 16 residues long. The CDR3 DNA sequence: TGTGCCAGCAGCGCCGGACTAGCGGGGGAGGGGGAGACCCAGTACTTC. Its protein product is CASSAGLAGEGETQYF. The whole variable domain, remainder taken from reference TRBV5-4 and TRBJ2-5, is ETGVTQSPTHLIKTRGQQVTLRCSSQSGHNTVSWYQQALGQGPQFIFQYYREEENGRGNFPPRFSGLQFPNYSSELNVNALELDDSALYLCASSAGLAGEGETQYFGPGTRLLVL.